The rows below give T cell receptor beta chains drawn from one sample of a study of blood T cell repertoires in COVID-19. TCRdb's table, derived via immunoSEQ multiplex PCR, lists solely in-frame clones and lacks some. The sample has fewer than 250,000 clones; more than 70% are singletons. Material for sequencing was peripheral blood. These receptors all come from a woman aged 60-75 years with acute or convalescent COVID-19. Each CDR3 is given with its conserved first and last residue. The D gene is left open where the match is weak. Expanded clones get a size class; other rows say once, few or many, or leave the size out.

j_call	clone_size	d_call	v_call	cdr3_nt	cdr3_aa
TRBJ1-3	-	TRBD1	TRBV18	TGTGCCAGCTCACCATCCTCAGGGGGTCGTGGAAACACCATATATTTT	CASSPSSGGRGNTIYF
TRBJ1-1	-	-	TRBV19	TGTGCCAGTAGTAGCGGGACCCGTCGGAACACTGAAGCTTTCTTT	CASSSGTRRNTEAFF
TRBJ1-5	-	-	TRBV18	TGTGCCACCGCGGGGGGCATCAATCAGCCCCAGCATTTT	CATAGGINQPQHF
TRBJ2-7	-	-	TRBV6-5	TGTGCCAGCAGTTACTCGAAGGTACGGGGCTACGAGCAGTACTTC	CASSYSKVRGYEQYF
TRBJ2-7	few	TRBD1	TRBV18	TGTGCCAGCTCGCCGGGACAGGGCACCTACGAGCAGTACTTC	CASSPGQGTYEQYF
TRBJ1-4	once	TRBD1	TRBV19	TGTGCCAGCACTGACTCGGGACAGGGGGTCTATGAAAAACTGTTTTTT	CASTDSGQGVYEKLFF
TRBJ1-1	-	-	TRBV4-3	TGCGCCAGCAGCCAAGACCTCCTCCGCCCGACAGCAGAAGCTTTCTTT	CASSQDLLRPTAEAFF
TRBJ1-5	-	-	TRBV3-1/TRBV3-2	TGTGCCAGCAGCCAAGGGCGAGGAGGTAATCAGCCCCAGCATTTT	CASSQGRGGNQPQHF
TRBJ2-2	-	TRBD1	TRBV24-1	TGTGCCACCAGCGGGACAGACTTTAACACCGGGGAGCTGTTTTTT	CATSGTDFNTGELFF
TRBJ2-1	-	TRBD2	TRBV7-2	TGTGCCAGCAGCATAACGACTAGCGGGAGTTCAAATGAGCAGTTCTTC	CASSITTSGSSNEQFF
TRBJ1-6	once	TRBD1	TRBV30	TGTGCCTGGAGTGGGGACAGTAATTCACCCCTCCACTTT	CAWSGDSNSPLHF
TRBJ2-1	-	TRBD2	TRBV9	TGTGCCAGCAGCGCGGGGGGACTCAACAATGAGCAGTTCTTC	CASSAGGLNNEQFF
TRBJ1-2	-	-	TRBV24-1	TGTGCCACCAGTGATTCCGGGACACCAACTAACTATGGCTACACCTTC	CATSDSGTPTNYGYTF
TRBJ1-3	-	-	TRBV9	TGTGCCAGCAGCGGACGGGACACCCAGTTCTCTGGAAACACCATATATTTT	CASSGRDTQFSGNTIYF
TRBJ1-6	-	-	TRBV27	TGTGCCAGCAGTTTAGCTGGGACTTATAATTCACCCCTCCACTTT	CASSLAGTYNSPLHF
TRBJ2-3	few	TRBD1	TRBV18	TGTGCCAGCTCACCACCTTTAACAGGGGGACGAGGCACAGATACGCAGTATTTT	CASSPPLTGGRGTDTQYF
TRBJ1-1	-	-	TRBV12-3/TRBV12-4	TGTGCCAGCCGGGAGAACACTGAAGCTTTCTTT	CASRENTEAFF
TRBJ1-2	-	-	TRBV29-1	TGCAGCGTTGATCGGGGAGGGAGGTATGGCTACACCTTC	CSVDRGGRYGYTF
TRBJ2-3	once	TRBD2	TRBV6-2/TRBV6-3	TGTGCCAGCAGTTACTTATCGACGGGACTCGGAAGCGGGAGAGGAAATACGCAGTATTTT	CASSYLSTGLGSGRGNTQYF
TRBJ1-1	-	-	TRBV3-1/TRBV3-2	TGTGCCAGCAGCCAGGGGAGGAACACTGAAGCTTTCTTT	CASSQGRNTEAFF
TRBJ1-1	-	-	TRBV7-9	TGTGCCAGCAGCTTATTCGGGGACACTGAAGCTTTCTTT	CASSLFGDTEAFF
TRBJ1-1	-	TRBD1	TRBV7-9	TGTGCCAGCAGCTCAAACCGGGACAGGGTGGACACTGAAGCTTTCTTT	CASSSNRDRVDTEAFF
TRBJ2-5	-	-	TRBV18	TGTGCCAGCTCACCAGGCCTTTTACAAGAGACCCAGTACTTC	CASSPGLLQETQYF
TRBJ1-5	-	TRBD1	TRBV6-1	TGTGCCAGCAGTGAAATTTGGACAGGGAGGTCCAATCAGCCCCAGCATTTT	CASSEIWTGRSNQPQHF
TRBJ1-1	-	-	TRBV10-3	TGTGCCATCAGTGAAAGTAGTTCGATGAACACTGAAGCTTTCTTT	CAISESSSMNTEAFF
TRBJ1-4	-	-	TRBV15	TGTGCCACCAGCAGTCAAGGCCTAGTAAATGAAAAACTGTTTTTT	CATSSQGLVNEKLFF
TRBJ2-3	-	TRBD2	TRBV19	TGTGCCAGTAGCCAGTACGGACTAGCATCAGATACGCAGTATTTT	CASSQYGLASDTQYF
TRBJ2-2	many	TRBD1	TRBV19	TGTGCCAGTAGCGGCCAGGGGGTGACCGGGGAGCTGTTTTTT	CASSGQGVTGELFF
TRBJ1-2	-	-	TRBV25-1	TGTGCCAGCAGTGAATTAGGGACACTGAACTATGGCTACACCTTC	CASSELGTLNYGYTF
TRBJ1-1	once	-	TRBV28	TGTGCCAGCAGTTATCAGGTTAACACTGAAGCTTTCTTT	CASSYQVNTEAFF
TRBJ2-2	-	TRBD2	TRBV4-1	TGCGCCAGCAGCCAGGGGGGCCTAGCGGGAGTTGGTACCGGGGAGCTGTTTTTT	CASSQGGLAGVGTGELFF
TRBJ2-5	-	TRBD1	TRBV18	TGTGCCAGCTCACCGTGGACAGGGTGGTTGGAGACCCAGTACTTC	CASSPWTGWLETQYF
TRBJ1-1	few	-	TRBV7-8	TGTGCCAGCAGCCCCAACGGGGGAAGGAACACTGAAGCTTTCTTT	CASSPNGGRNTEAFF
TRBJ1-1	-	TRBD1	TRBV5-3	TGTGCCAGAAGCTCCCTAGGGGGCGGTGAGCCTTTTATGAACACTGAAGCTTTCTTT	CARSSLGGGEPFMNTEAFF
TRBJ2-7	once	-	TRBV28	TGTGCCAGCAGTCCCGGGACTGCCCTTAGCTCCTACGAGCAGTACTTC	CASSPGTALSSYEQYF
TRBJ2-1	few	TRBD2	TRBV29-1	TGCAGCGTTCCTAGCGGGGGGTCTACTGGCAATGAGCAGTTCTTC	CSVPSGGSTGNEQFF
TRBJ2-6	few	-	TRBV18	TGTGCCAGCTCACCAGCTGGCCAGGAATCCTCTGGGGCCAACGTCCTGACTTTC	CASSPAGQESSGANVLTF
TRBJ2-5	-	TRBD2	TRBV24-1	TGTGCCACCAGTGATCCCGGAGGGCGGGAGTGGGAGACCCAGTACTTC	CATSDPGGREWETQYF
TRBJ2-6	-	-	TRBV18	TGTGCCAGCTCACTTAAGATGCTGGAGGCTGGGGCCAACGTCCTGACTTTC	CASSLKMLEAGANVLTF
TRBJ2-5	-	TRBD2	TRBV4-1	TGCGCCAGCAGCCAAGAAAGGATAGGGAGGGCCCAAGAGACCCAGTACTTC	CASSQERIGRAQETQYF
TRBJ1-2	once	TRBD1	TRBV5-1	TGCGCCAGCAGCTTGGGTGGGACAGGGACCTATGGCTACACCTTC	CASSLGGTGTYGYTF
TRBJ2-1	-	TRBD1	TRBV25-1	TGTGCCAGCAGTGATCCAGGGGGCTCCTACAATGAGCAGTTCTTC	CASSDPGGSYNEQFF
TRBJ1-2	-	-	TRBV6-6	TGTGCCAGCAGTTACTCGCTCCAGACAAGGGGTTCTGGCTACACCTTC	CASSYSLQTRGSGYTF
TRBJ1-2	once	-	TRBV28	TGTGCCAGCAATCAGGCAGGACTTAACTATGGCTACACCTTC	CASNQAGLNYGYTF
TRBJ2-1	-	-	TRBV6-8	TGTGCCAGCAGGCTCCCAGATCGCACCGGGACAAGCAGTTGGTACAATGAGCAGTTCTTC	CASRLPDRTGTSSWYNEQFF
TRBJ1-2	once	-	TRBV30	TGTGCCTGGAGTGTGTTACTAGGTGGCTACACCTTC	CAWSVLLGGYTF
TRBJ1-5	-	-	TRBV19	TGTGCCAGTAATACCGGGACACCTGGCAATCAGCCCCAGCATTTT	CASNTGTPGNQPQHF
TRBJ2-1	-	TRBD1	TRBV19	TGTGCCAGTAGTGGGATGACAGGGGGATACAATGAGCAGTTCTTC	CASSGMTGGYNEQFF
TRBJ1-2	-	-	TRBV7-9	TGTGCCAGCAGCCTATCCGGGGGAGTTGGCTACACCTTC	CASSLSGGVGYTF
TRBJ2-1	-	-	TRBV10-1	TGCGCCAGCAGTGCCGGGGGCTCCTACAATGAGCAGTTCTTC	CASSAGGSYNEQFF
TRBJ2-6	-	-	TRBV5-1	TGCGCCAGCAGCTTAGCAGGGGATAACCTTGGGGCCAACGTCCTGACTTTC	CASSLAGDNLGANVLTF
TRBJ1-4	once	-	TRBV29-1	TGCAGCGTCGCGACAGCGGAAAAACTGTTTTTT	CSVATAEKLFF
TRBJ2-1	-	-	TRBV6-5	TGTGCCAGCAGTTCGATCTCGGGGTCCTACAATGAGCAGTTCTTC	CASSSISGSYNEQFF
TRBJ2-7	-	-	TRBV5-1	TGCGCCAGCAGCTTTTCCGATAGCTCCTCCTACGAGCAGTACTTC	CASSFSDSSSYEQYF
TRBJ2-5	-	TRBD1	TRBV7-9	TGTGCCAGCAGCTTAGAACAGGGGCAAAGGGGGACCCAGTACTTC	CASSLEQGQRGTQYF
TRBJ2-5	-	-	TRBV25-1	TGTGCCAGCAGATCGCAGGGAGAGACCCAGTACTTC	CASRSQGETQYF
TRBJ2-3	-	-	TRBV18	TGTGCCAGCTCACCACTCCTGTCTAGCACAGATACGCAGTATTTT	CASSPLLSSTDTQYF
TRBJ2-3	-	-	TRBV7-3	TGTGCCACCACATACACAGATACGCAGTATTTT	CATTYTDTQYF